The present T cell receptor (beta chain) was sequenced within a study of T cells in Graves' hyperthyroidism and ophthalmopathy. Findings of the study overall: Most expanded thyroid clonotypes above 0.001 also appeared in blood.

CDR1 and CDR2 from the germline V gene are SGHAT and FQNNGV. The CDR3 is 11 amino acids. Between the trimmed V and J ends, which lost 2 bases and 6 bases, there was a span of 5 bases. This clonotype was counted between two and nine times. Its antigen is not identified. TCR beta CDR3 regions were amplified from RNA. The TCR CDR3 first-round RT-PCR relied on the HTBI primer set. TCRdb processed the multiplex PCR reads anew with MiXCR; each CDR3 protein has one entry. The table shows under 350,000 distinct CDR3 sequences, with around a sixth occurring only once. The rearrangement uses TRBV11-2 and TRBJ2-7, with D unresolved. Sequences were obtained from blood. This receptor was identified in a woman aged 45-65 years with Graves' hyperthyroidism. This CDR3 reads CASSLRIEQYF. The CDR3 region has the DNA TGTGCCAGCAGCTTACGGATCGAGCAGTACTTC.